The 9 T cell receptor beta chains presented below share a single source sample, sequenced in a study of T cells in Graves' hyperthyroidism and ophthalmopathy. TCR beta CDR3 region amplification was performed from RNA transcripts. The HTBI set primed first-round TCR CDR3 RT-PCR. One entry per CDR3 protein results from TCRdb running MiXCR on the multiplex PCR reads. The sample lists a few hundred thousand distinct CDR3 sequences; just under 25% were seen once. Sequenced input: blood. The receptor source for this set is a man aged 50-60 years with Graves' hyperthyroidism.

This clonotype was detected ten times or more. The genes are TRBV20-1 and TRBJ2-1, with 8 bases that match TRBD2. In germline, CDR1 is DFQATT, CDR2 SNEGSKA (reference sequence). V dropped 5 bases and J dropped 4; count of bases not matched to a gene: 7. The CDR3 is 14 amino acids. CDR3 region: CSADGAGGYNEQFF. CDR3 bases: TGCAGTGCTGATGGGGCGGGAGGTTACAATGAGCAGTTCTTC.

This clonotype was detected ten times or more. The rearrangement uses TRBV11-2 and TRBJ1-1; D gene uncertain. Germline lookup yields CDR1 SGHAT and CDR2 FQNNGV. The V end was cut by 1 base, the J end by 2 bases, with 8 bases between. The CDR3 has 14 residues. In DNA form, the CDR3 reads TGTGCCAGCAGCTTAGTAATAGCTAACACTGAAGCTTTCTTT. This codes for CASSLVIANTEAFF.

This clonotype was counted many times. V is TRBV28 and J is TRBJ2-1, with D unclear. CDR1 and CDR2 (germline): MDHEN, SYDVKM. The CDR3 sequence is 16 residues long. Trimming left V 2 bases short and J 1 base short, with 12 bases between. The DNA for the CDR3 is TGTGCCAGCAGTTTACAAAGGAGTAGTTCCTACAATGAGCAGTTCTTC. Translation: CASSLQRSSSYNEQFF.

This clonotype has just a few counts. The CDR3 loop reads CAWSVLPDTQYF. The CDR3 coding sequence is TGTGCCTGGAGTGTACTCCCAGATACGCAGTATTTT. This rearrangement joins TRBV30 to TRBJ2-3; no clear D gene. CDR1 and CDR2 from the germline V gene are GTSNPN and SVGIG (reference sequence). The CDR3 is made up of 12 amino acids. The germline V and J ends were trimmed by 0 bases and 4 bases, with 5 bases remaining between them.

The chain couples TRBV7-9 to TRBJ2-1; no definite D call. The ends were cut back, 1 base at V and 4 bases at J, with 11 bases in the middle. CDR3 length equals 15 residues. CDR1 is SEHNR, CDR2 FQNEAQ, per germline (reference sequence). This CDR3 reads CASSLDEREYNEQFF. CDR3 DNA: TGTGCCAGCAGCTTAGATGAGCGAGAATACAATGAGCAGTTCTTC.

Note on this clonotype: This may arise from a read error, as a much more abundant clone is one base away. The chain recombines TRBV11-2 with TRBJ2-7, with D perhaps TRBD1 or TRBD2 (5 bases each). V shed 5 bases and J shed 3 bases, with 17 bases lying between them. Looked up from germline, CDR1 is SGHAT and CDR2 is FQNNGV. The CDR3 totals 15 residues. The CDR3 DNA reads TGTGCCAGCAGCCCGTACCCAGGGAGCCGCTACGAGCAGTACTTC. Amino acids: CASSPYPGSRYEQYF.

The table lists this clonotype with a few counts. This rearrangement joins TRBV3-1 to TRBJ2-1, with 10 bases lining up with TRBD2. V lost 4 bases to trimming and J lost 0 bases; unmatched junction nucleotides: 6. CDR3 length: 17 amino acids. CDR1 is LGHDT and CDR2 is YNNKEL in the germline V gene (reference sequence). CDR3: CASSRGVAGGSYNEQFF. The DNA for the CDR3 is TGTGCCAGCAGCCGAGGAGTAGCGGGAGGCTCCTACAATGAGCAGTTCTTC.

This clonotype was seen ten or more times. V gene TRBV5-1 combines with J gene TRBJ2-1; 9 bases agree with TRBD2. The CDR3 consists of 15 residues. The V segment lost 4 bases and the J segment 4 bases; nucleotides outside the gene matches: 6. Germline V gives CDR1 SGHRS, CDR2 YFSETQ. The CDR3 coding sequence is TGCGCCAGCAGCCTTAGCGGGAGCGAATACAATGAGCAGTTCTTC. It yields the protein CASSLSGSEYNEQFF.

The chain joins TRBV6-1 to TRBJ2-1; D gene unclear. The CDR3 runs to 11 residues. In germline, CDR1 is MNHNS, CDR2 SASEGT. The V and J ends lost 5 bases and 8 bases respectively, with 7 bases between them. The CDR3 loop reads CASSTIYEQFF. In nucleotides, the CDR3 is TGTGCCAGCAGTACAATATATGAGCAGTTCTTC.